The 32 T cell receptor beta chains listed next were all sequenced from one sample in a study of cytomegalovirus exposure and HLA in healthy donors. PCR primers comprised 60 Vbeta and 13 Jbeta primers. Repertoires were generated with immunoSEQ multiplex PCR, while TCRdb's copy carries only in-frame clones and drops some. The table includes 180,000 or so clones, roughly 79% detected once. The sample comprised PBMCs. The source of these receptors is a man aged 45 to 65 in good health and CMV-seropositive.

The chain carries TRBV4-3 and TRBJ2-1; TRBD2 matches 8 bases. The germline CDR1 and CDR2 sequences are LGHNA and YSLEER. This CDR3 has 15 residues. V shed 1 base and J 9 bases; nucleotides not matched to a gene: 8. CDR3 DNA: TGCGCCAGCAGCCAAGTTGGGACTAGTGGTGTTGAGCAGTTCTTC. This codes for CASSQVGTSGVEQFF.

V usage is TRBV13 and J usage is TRBJ1-5; 8 nucleotides align to TRBD1. The CDR3 has 17 residues. The V and J ends lost 5 bases and 3 bases, in that order; junction bases with no gene match: 12. Germline values: CDR1 PRHDT, CDR2 FYEKMQ (reference sequence). CDR3 in amino acids: CASSRRGAGGYNQPQHF. DNA for the CDR3: TGTGCCAGCAGCCGAAGGGGGGCAGGGGGCTACAATCAGCCCCAGCATTTT.

The chain couples TRBV6-5 to TRBJ1-2, with 7 positions matching TRBD1. The junction had 10 bases not matched to a gene; V was cut back by 2 bases and J by 7 bases. The CDR3 sequence is 15 residues long. Germline CDR1 is MNHEY and CDR2 is SVGAGI. DNA for the CDR3: TGTGCCAGCAGTTACGGGGGGACAGCTAGGAGTGGCTACACCTTC. As protein: CASSYGGTARSGYTF.

V usage is TRBV5-6 and J usage is TRBJ1-6; 8 bases agree with TRBD1. The CDR3 totals 15 residues. V trimming: 5 bases; J trimming: 9 bases; junction bases outside the gene matches: 10. Germline V gives CDR1 SGHDT, CDR2 YYEEEE. CDR3 region: CASRRRTGMGSPLHF. The CDR3 bases are TGTGCCAGCAGGCGGAGGACAGGGATGGGTTCACCCCTCCACTTT.

This clone was seen just once. The gene calls are TRBV10-3 and TRBJ2-5; 7 bases map to TRBD2. This CDR3 contains 13 residues. V lost 6 bases, J lost 1 base, and 2 bases stayed unmatched. Germline CDR1 and CDR2: ENHRY and SYGVKD. The chain's CDR3 is CAISRLAQETQYF. The CDR3 DNA reads as TGTGCCATCAGCCGACTAGCCCAAGAGACCCAGTACTTC.

V usage is TRBV7-9 and J usage is TRBJ1-1; unclear D gene. The CDR3 is made up of 14 amino acids. Trimming stripped 4 bases from V and 3 bases from J, with 12 bases between. The V gene's germline CDR1 is SEHNR and CDR2 FQNEAQ (reference sequence). The CDR3 sequence is CASSSPFLHTEAFF. The CDR3 bases are TGTGCCAGCAGCTCCCCGTTTCTTCACACTGAAGCTTTCTTT.

The chain links TRBV30 to TRBJ1-1; maybe TRBD1 (6 bases). V dropped 3 bases and J dropped 2 bases, with 10 bases sitting between them. Germline CDR1 GTSNPN, CDR2 SVGIG (reference sequence). This CDR3 is built from 13 residues. The CDR3 DNA follows: TGTGCCTGGAGCGGACAGATTAACACTGAAGCTTTCTTT. It yields the protein CAWSGQINTEAFF.

V usage is TRBV4-1 and J usage is TRBJ2-2; TRBD1 might be the D (6 bases). CDR3 length equals 14 residues. Germline CDR1 is MGHRA and CDR2 is YSYEKL. The V end was cut by 3 bases, the J end by 5 bases, with 10 bases between. CDR3 nucleotides: TGCGCCAGCAGCCAGAGACAGGCTACCGGGGAGCTGTTTTTT. Encoded protein: CASSQRQATGELFF.

The V and J genes are TRBV7-9 and TRBJ1-3; D is unresolved. The V end lost 1 base, the J end lost 2 bases, and 9 bases lay between the germline ends. CDR1 SEHNR and CDR2 FQNEAQ come from the germline V gene (reference sequence). This CDR3 has 15 amino acids. In DNA, the CDR3 is TGTGCCAGCAGCTTAGGAAAGCCGGCTGGAAACACCATATATTTT. This sequence encodes CASSLGKPAGNTIYF.

The chain joins TRBV19 to TRBJ1-5; D remains ambiguous. The ends were cut back, 3 bases at V and 0 bases at J, with 9 bases in the middle. The CDR3 loop spans 15 amino acids. The germline gives CDR1 LNHDA, CDR2 SQIVND (reference sequence). The DNA of the CDR3 is TGTGCCAGTAGTATTGCGCCGTATAGCAATCAGCCCCAGCATTTT. It translates to CASSIAPYSNQPQHF.

J is TRBJ2-5 and V is TRBV7-9; weak D call: TRBD1 (5 bases). V was pared by 3 bases and J by 4 bases, with 12 bases between. Germline V CDR1 and CDR2: SEHNR, FQNEAQ (reference sequence). This CDR3 spans 14 amino acids. The CDR3 DNA reads as TGTGCCAGCAGCTTGATGCAGGGTGCAGAGACCCAGTACTTC. It encodes CASSLMQGAETQYF.

This sequence joins TRBV5-6 and TRBJ1-1; D may be TRBD1 (6 bases). The CDR3 is made up of 13 amino acids. V was shortened by 4 bases and J by 5 bases, with 12 bases between the two germline ends. The germline CDR1 and CDR2 sequences are SGHDT and YYEEEE. This CDR3 reads CASSLQGTTEAFF. CDR3 nucleotide sequence: TGTGCCAGCAGCCTACAGGGAACGACTGAAGCTTTCTTT. The full variable domain, in which reference TRBV5-6 and TRBJ1-1 provide the parts outside the CDR3, is DAGVTQSPTHLIKTRGQQVTLRCSPKSGHDTVSWYQQALGQGPQFIFQYYEEEERQRGNFPDRFSGHQFPNYSSELNVNALLLGDSALYLCASSLQGTTEAFFGQGTRLTVV.

This clone was detected a few times. The chain combines TRBV28 with TRBJ2-5; D not certain. V lost 7 bases, J lost 4 bases, and 10 bases lay in between. In germline, CDR1 is MDHEN, CDR2 SYDVKM. The CDR3 is made up of 12 amino acids. CDR3 in DNA: TGTGCCAGCATTGCTAACGGAGAGACCCAGTACTTC. This sequence encodes CASIANGETQYF.

J is TRBJ1-1 and V is TRBV27; no firm D call. Trimming pared 0 bases from V and 3 bases from J, leaving 11 bases between. There are 15 residues in the CDR3. Germline V gene lookup returns CDR1 MNHEY and CDR2 SMNVEV (reference sequence). CDR3 in DNA: TGTGCCAGCAGTTTATCAGGGAGGGTATACACTGAAGCTTTCTTT. Protein: CASSLSGRVYTEAFF.

CDR3 amino acids: CATSRARYYEQYF. CDR3 nucleotides: TGTGCCACCAGCAGAGCTCGGTACTACGAGCAGTACTTC. The chain uses TRBV15 and TRBJ2-7; no reliable D call. CDR1 and CDR2 from the germline V gene are LNHNV and YYDKDF (reference sequence). Deletions cut 1 base from V and 3 bases from J, with 7 bases between. The CDR3 contains 13 residues.

On this clone itself: The junction differs from germline at one of its ends, possibly a read error. The genes are TRBV15 and TRBJ2-2; D might be TRBD2 (6 bases). CDR1 is LNHNV, CDR2 YYDKDF, per germline (reference sequence). This CDR3 region has 16 residues. The CDR3 DNA is TGTGCCACCAGCAGTTTGGCGGGGTCGAACACCGAGGAGCTGTTTTTT. This translates into CATSSLAGSNTEELFF.

The rearrangement links TRBV5-1 to TRBJ2-5; 8 bases match TRBD2. Germline CDR1 reads SGHRS; CDR2 reads YFSETQ. J was trimmed by 1 base and V by 4 bases; bases with no gene match: 3. The CDR3 covers 14 residues. This CDR3 is CASSVGGAQETQYF. The DNA for the CDR3 is TGCGCCAGCAGCGTCGGGGGGGCCCAAGAGACCCAGTACTTC.

This clone was recorded a few times. The same CDR3 is also encoded by other DNA sequences in this sample. The rearrangement links TRBV18 to TRBJ2-5; D gene ambiguous. Germline values: CDR1 KGHSH, CDR2 LQKENI. V dropped 5 bases and J dropped 2 bases, with 9 bases sitting between them. The CDR3 contains 13 residues. The CDR3 spells CASSGQLQETQYF. Written as DNA, the CDR3 is TGTGCCAGCTCAGGTCAGTTACAAGAGACCCAGTACTTC.

The J gene is TRBJ1-2, the V gene TRBV7-2; D is possibly TRBD1 (6 bases). Germline V gene data show CDR1 as SGHTA and CDR2 as FQGNSA. There are 15 residues in the CDR3. V was pared by 6 bases and J by 8 bases, with 22 bases between. The CDR3: CASSRDTGRVGGYTF. The CDR3 coding sequence is TGTGCCAGCAGTCGGGACACCGGAAGGGTGGGGGGCTACACCTTC.

V is TRBV9 and J is TRBJ2-3, with D maybe TRBD2 (7 bases). CDR1 and CDR2 from the germline V gene are SGDLS and YYNGEE. Trimming shortened V by 4 bases and J by 3 bases, and 18 bases separated the two germline ends. This CDR3 is 16 amino acids long. Here the CDR3 reads CASSTLAGAVTDTQYF. CDR3 nucleotides: TGTGCCAGCAGCACTTTGGCGGGGGCGGTGACAGATACGCAGTATTTT.

This sequence joins TRBV19 and TRBJ1-3; TRBD1 matches at 8 bases. Per germline, CDR1 LNHDA and CDR2 SQIVND (reference sequence). V gave up 7 bases and J gave up 0 bases; unmatched junction bases: 8. This CDR3 spans 16 amino acids. The CDR3 loop is CASTSGGINSGNTIYF. Written as DNA, the CDR3 is TGTGCCAGTACGTCAGGGGGCATTAACTCTGGAAACACCATATATTTT.

This chain links TRBV5-6 with TRBJ2-7; TRBD2 is a possible D gene (7 bases). Trimming shortened V by 4 bases and J by 4 bases, and 15 bases separated the two germline ends. The length of the CDR3 is 14 residues. Germline V gene data show CDR1 as SGHDT and CDR2 as YYEEEE. The CDR3 nucleotides are TGTGCCAGCAGCCGAGGGGGGGGGAGGTACGAGCAGTACTTC. The encoded protein is CASSRGGGRYEQYF.

The gene calls are TRBV28 and TRBJ1-4; D not certain. The CDR3 is made up of 15 amino acids. CDR1 and CDR2 (germline): MDHEN, SYDVKM. The V gene lost 4 bases and the J gene lost 0 bases, with 9 bases spanning the gap. The CDR3 loop is CASSWRIATNEKLFF. The CDR3 nucleotides are TGTGCCAGCAGTTGGCGGATTGCAACTAATGAAAAACTGTTTTTT.

The table lists this clone with a few counts. J is TRBJ2-3 and V is TRBV19; tentatively, D is TRBD2 (7 bases). CDR1 and CDR2 (germline): LNHDA, SQIVND (reference sequence). V dropped 7 bases and J dropped 0 bases, with 17 bases sitting between them. This CDR3 is 16 amino acids long. Here the CDR3 reads CASTPRGAESTDTQYF. In nucleotides, the CDR3 is TGTGCCAGTACCCCCCGGGGGGCGGAGAGCACAGATACGCAGTATTTT.

The chain links TRBV11-2 to TRBJ2-1, with 12 bases matching TRBD2. The ends lost 4 bases at V and 10 bases at J; junction bases unmatched: 17. Looked up from germline, CDR1 is SGHAT and CDR2 is FQNNGV. The CDR3 is made up of 18 amino acids. The CDR3 reads CASSSPNLAGGPRGEQFF. In DNA form, the CDR3 reads TGTGCCAGCAGCTCCCCCAATCTAGCGGGGGGGCCCAGAGGGGAGCAGTTCTTC.

The chain combines TRBV4-3 with TRBJ1-1; 7 positions agree with TRBD1. Losses at the gene ends were 0 bases for V and 3 bases for J; bases not matched to a gene: 4. CDR1 LGHNA and CDR2 YSLEER come from the germline V gene. This CDR3 region has 15 residues. Written as DNA, the CDR3 is TGCGCCAGCAGCCAAGACAGACAGGGTGACACTGAAGCTTTCTTT. Residues: CASSQDRQGDTEAFF.

For this clone: The junction differs from germline at one of its ends, possibly a read error. DNA of the CDR3: TGTTCCAGCAGCTTAATAACCGGGGAGCTGTTTTTT. Its protein is CSSSLITGELFF. This chain uses TRBV7-9 with TRBJ2-2; D unresolved. The germline gives CDR1 SEHNR, CDR2 FQNEAQ (reference sequence). This CDR3 contains 12 residues.

The chain joins TRBV19 to TRBJ1-2; D gene uncertain. V was pared by 5 bases and J by 4 bases, with 14 bases between. Germline values: CDR1 LNHDA, CDR2 SQIVND (reference sequence). CDR3 length equals 14 residues. The CDR3 is CASSLRVLPYGYTF. The DNA of the CDR3 is TGTGCCAGTAGTCTCCGGGTGTTGCCCTATGGCTACACCTTC.

The chain uses TRBV9 and TRBJ2-3; TRBD1 aligns across 9 bases. Germline CDR1 SGDLS, CDR2 YYNGEE. V lost 2 bases and J lost 2; bases outside the gene matches: 6. CDR3 length: 16 amino acids. This CDR3 is CASSVGTGHITDTQYF. CDR3 bases: TGTGCCAGCAGCGTGGGGACAGGGCACATCACAGATACGCAGTATTTT. The full variable domain, completed using reference TRBV9 and TRBJ2-3, is DSGVTQTPKHLITATGQRVTLRCSPRSGDLSVYWYQQSLDQGLQFLIQYYNGEERAKGNILERFSAQQFPDLHSELNLSSLELGDSALYFCASSVGTGHITDTQYFGPGTRLTVL.

The V call is TRBV5-1, the J call TRBJ2-1; 14 nucleotides agree with TRBD2. The CDR3 is 19 residues long. After removal of 0 bases from V and 3 bases from J, the junction contained 8 bases not matched to a gene. The germline CDR1 and CDR2 sequences are SGHRS and YFSETQ. As DNA, the CDR3 is TGCGCCAGCAGCTTGGACGCCCTTGGGACTAGCGGGGGCTACAATGAGCAGTTCTTC. It specifies CASSLDALGTSGGYNEQFF.

In its sample, this clone was seen a few times. The chain carries TRBV14 and TRBJ2-5; 14 bases align to TRBD2. CDR3 length equals 17 residues. Germline loops: CDR1 SGHDN, CDR2 FVKESK. V shed 4 bases, J shed 3 bases, and the junction held 7 bases outside the gene matches. CDR3 sequence (DNA): TGTGCCAGCAGCCCAGGACTAGCGGGGGGCATAAAAGAGACCCAGTACTTC. This gives the protein CASSPGLAGGIKETQYF.

The chain carries TRBV18 and TRBJ2-5; D is uncertain. The germline V gene has CDR1 KGHSH and CDR2 LQKENI. This CDR3 contains 15 residues. V lost 2 bases and J 4 bases, leaving 14 bases between the germline ends. CDR3 coding DNA: TGTGCCAGCTCACCAGGGCAATCAGCCCGAGAGACCCAGTACTTC. It specifies CASSPGQSARETQYF.